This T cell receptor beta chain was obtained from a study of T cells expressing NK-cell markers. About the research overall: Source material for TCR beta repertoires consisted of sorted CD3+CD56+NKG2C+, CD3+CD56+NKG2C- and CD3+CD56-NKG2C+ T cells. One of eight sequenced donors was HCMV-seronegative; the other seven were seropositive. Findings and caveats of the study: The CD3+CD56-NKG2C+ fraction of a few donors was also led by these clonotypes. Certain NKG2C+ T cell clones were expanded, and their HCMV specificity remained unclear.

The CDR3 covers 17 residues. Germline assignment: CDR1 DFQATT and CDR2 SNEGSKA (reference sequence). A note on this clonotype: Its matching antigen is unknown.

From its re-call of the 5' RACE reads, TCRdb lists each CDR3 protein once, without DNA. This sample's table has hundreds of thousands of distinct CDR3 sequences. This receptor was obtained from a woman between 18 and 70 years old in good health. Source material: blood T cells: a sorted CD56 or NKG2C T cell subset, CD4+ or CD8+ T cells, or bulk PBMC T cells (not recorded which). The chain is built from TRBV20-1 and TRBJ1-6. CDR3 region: CSAAELRKMSYNSPLHF.